A selection of T cell receptor beta chains follows, all from one sample in a study of T cell repertoires in cytomegalovirus infection. These TCRs are of unknown antigen specificity. TCRdb re-called the reads with MiXCR, one entry per CDR3 protein. The sample has about 330,000 distinct CDR3 sequences, 34% seen once. The sample here was cultured PBMCs, taken from culture after CMV antigen stimulation. The receptor source for this set is a human donor in good health (CMV status not recorded). Some clones in this sample may be carry-over from other donors' samples. Each CDR3 is given without its conserved first and last residue.

CDR3 length | V gene | CDR3 protein
9 | TRBV30 | AWSVLDGYT
16 | TRBV7-8 | ASSLGNSPTRSTDTQY
13 | TRBV6-5 | ASSYQQQPSYEQY
12 | TRBV11-3 | ASSPSGSLDTQY
13 | TRBV11-1 | ASSFGGPGQETQY
12 | TRBV24-1 | ATSDRAGGDEQF
11 | TRBV7-8 | ASSRVSGNTIY
11 | TRBV28 | ASSLGSLDTQY
13 | TRBV28 | ASSSQGISTDTQY
13 | TRBV19 | ASSIVGRGSQPQH
15 | TRBV7-9 | ASSSRPSGQGQETQY
11 | TRBV28 | ASTSTGSGGYT
14 | TRBV5-6 | ASSAIQLYSTDTQY
11 | TRBV6-1 | ASRGTGKLEAF
12 | TRBV29-1 | SVTGLGGTDTQY
13 | TRBV19 | ASQTGQGVRETQY
10 | TRBV12-3/TRBV12-4 | ASSFYAIEQF
15 | TRBV6-1 | ASRLIGGGAGANVLT
9 | TRBV7-9 | ASSPYYEQF
13 | TRBV25-1 | ASSAAATGLYGYT
16 | TRBV7-2 | ASSPRGGRSGDYNEQF
13 | TRBV7-2 | ASSKGQGPNSPLH
13 | TRBV15 | ATSDWTHNTGELF
13 | TRBV4-2 | ASSQDRGINTEAF
12 | TRBV5-4 | ASNRGTSDNEQF
16 | TRBV2 | ASSDSRGRDPQLYTQY
12 | TRBV7-9 | ASSLGAVNQPQH
13 | TRBV4-2 | ASSPKRDTGDTQH
12 | TRBV7-4 | ASSLAGPIREQF
12 | TRBV7-2 | ASTGRGTAYGYT
12 | TRBV11-2 | ASSSVPGRGEQF
13 | TRBV12-3/TRBV12-4 | ASSTISGMSTEAF
13 | TRBV7-2 | ASSLGLAGDETQY
13 | TRBV7-2 | ASSSIPSRSYEQY
13 | TRBV15 | ATSRRKGSNEKLF
12 | TRBV7-9 | AISSTGWNYGYT
12 | TRBV7-3 | ASSLKGGRTEAF
13 | TRBV7-2 | ASSLIGTTNEKLF
12 | TRBV7-6 | ASSLMMNQETQY
13 | TRBV7-2 | ASSSGIAGTDTQY
13 | TRBV19 | ASSITGSSNQPQH
15 | TRBV7-2 | ASSLGVGWGGPDEQY
15 | TRBV4-1 | ASSQTPVVLSNYGYT
14 | TRBV5-3 | ASSGQDRGGHNEQF
12 | TRBV6-1 | ASSAPAGHNEQF
13 | TRBV7-6 | ASSPYSGGQETQY
14 | TRBV7-2 | ASSLVGGSGTDTQY
12 | TRBV19 | ASLDGSSGNTIY
11 | TRBV11-2 | ASSMGQGETQY
15 | TRBV7-2 | ASSFPKGAPSYNEQF
13 | TRBV6-5 | ASSPRSGRGTEAF
14 | TRBV12-3/TRBV12-4 | ASSGHSGSDGDTQY
14 | TRBV20-1 | SADSTAALAKNIQY
14 | TRBV7-9 | ASSRTGQGMNTEAF
13 | TRBV18 | ASSPGQWDTGELF
13 | TRBV20-1 | SATKPGQGPYEQY
12 | TRBV11-2 | ASSLDPGADTQY
14 | TRBV28 | ASISIPGQPNYGYT
14 | TRBV20-1 | SARGAAGWVTDTQY